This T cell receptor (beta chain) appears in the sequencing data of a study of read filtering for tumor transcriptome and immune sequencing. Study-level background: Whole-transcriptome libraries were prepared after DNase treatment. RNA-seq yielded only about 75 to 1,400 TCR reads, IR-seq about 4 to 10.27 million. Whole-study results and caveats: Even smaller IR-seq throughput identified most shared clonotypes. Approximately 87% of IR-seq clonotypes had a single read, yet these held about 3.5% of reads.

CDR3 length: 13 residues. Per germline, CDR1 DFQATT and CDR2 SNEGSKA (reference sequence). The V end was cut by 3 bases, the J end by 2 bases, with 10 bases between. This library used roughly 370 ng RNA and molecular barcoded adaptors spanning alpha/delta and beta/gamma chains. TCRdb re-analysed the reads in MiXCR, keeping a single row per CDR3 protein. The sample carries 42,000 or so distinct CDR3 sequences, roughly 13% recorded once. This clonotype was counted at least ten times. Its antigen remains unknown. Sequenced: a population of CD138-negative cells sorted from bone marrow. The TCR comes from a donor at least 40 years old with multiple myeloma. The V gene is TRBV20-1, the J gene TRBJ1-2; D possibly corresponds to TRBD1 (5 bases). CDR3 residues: CSASGGTNYGYTF. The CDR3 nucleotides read TGCAGTGCTAGTGGGGGGACCAACTATGGCTACACCTTC.